The next 8 T cell receptor beta chains were all read from a single sample in a study of Ad26.COV2.S vaccination and SARS-CoV-2 variants. As for treatment: some 19 received Ad26.COV2.S at low or high dose, single or two shots; a few received placebo; per-sample allocation not given. Vaccine and placebo recipients were sampled on day 63 after the first injection. Repertoires were generated with immunoSEQ multiplex PCR, while TCRdb's copy carries only in-frame clones and drops some. The repertoire includes roughly 300,000 clones, less than 90% of them detected once, and around a tenth sits in the top ten. The starting material was peripheral blood, obtained in a trial of Ad26.COV2.S vaccine versus placebo. The receptor source for this set is a person between 18 and 60 years old who received the Ad26.COV2.S COVID-19 vaccine or a placebo.

The gene calls are TRBV28 and TRBJ2-3; TRBD2 might be the D (5 bases). Germline V gene lookup returns CDR1 MDHEN and CDR2 SYDVKM. CDR3 length: 14 amino acids. V was shortened by 3 bases and J by 0 bases, with 7 bases between the two germline ends. The DNA of the CDR3 is TGTGCCAGCAGTTTCCGGAGGAGCACAGATACGCAGTATTTT. Encoded protein: CASSFRRSTDTQYF. Full variable domain (rest looked up from reference TRBV28 and TRBJ2-3): DVKVTQSSRYLVKRTGEKVFLECVQDMDHENMFWYRQDPGLGLRLIYFSYDVKMKEKGDIPEGYSVSREKKERFSLILESASTNQTSMYLCASSFRRSTDTQYFGPGTRLTVL.

This chain connects TRBV24-1 to TRBJ2-3; TRBD1 is a possible D gene (6 bases). CDR1 and CDR2 (germline): KGHDR, SFDVKD. V was pared by 5 bases and J by 0 bases, with 14 bases between. This CDR3 contains 16 residues. CDR3 loop: CATSGNRDISTDTQYF. The CDR3 coding sequence is TGTGCCACCAGTGGGAACCGGGACATTAGCACAGATACGCAGTATTTT.

The V gene is TRBV18, the J gene TRBJ2-5, with TRBD1 matching 8 bases. CDR1 and CDR2 from the germline V gene are KGHSH and LQKENI. After removal of 6 bases from V and 3 bases from J, the junction contained 6 bases not matched to a gene. The CDR3 has 14 residues. The CDR3 coding sequence is TGTGCCAGCTCTCCTCGACAGGGGAAAGAGACCCAGTACTTC. Amino acids: CASSPRQGKETQYF.

CDR3 coding DNA: TGTGCCAGTAGTATAAGGACGGGAAACTATGGCTACACCTTC. Amino acids: CASSIRTGNYGYTF. V and J are TRBV19 and TRBJ1-2; D unclear. The V end lost 2 bases, the J end lost 2 bases, and 9 bases lay between the germline ends. The CDR3 totals 14 residues. From germline, CDR1 is LNHDA and CDR2 SQIVND (reference sequence).

This clone was found once. The V and J genes are TRBV24-1 and TRBJ2-7; 8 bases align to TRBD2. The germline V gene has CDR1 KGHDR and CDR2 SFDVKD. There are 16 residues in the CDR3. V lost 2 bases and J lost 1; bases outside the gene matches: 6. The DNA of the CDR3 is TGTGCCACCAGTGATTGGTCCAGCGGGAGATCCTACGAGCAGTACTTC. Amino acids: CATSDWSSGRSYEQYF.

V is TRBV6-6 and J is TRBJ2-1; 13 bases map to TRBD2. In germline, CDR1 is MNHNY, CDR2 SVGAGI (reference sequence). This CDR3 comprises 15 residues. The V and J ends lost 6 bases and 9 bases, in that order; junction bases with no gene match: 8. The CDR3 reads CASRRTSGGASEQFF. The CDR3 DNA sequence: TGTGCCAGCAGACGCACTAGCGGGGGGGCATCTGAGCAGTTCTTC.

This clone has a handful of counts. The chain employs TRBV6-2 or TRBV6-3 and TRBJ2-7, with D hard to call. CDR3 length equals 12 residues. Germline V gene lookup returns CDR1 MNHEY and CDR2 SVGEGT. V lost 4 bases and J 2 bases, leaving 6 bases between the germline ends. The CDR3 DNA follows: TGTGCCAGCAGTTTAGTTCCCTACGAGCAGTACTTC. Translated: CASSLVPYEQYF.

This chain links TRBV19 with TRBJ2-4; D call uncertain. V was shortened by 3 bases and J by 4 bases, with 10 bases between the two germline ends. The CDR3 consists of 14 residues. CDR1 and CDR2 (germline): LNHDA, SQIVND (reference sequence). The CDR3 protein is CASSIDGPKNIQYF. For the CDR3, the DNA is TGTGCCAGTAGTATCGACGGACCAAAAAACATTCAGTACTTC.